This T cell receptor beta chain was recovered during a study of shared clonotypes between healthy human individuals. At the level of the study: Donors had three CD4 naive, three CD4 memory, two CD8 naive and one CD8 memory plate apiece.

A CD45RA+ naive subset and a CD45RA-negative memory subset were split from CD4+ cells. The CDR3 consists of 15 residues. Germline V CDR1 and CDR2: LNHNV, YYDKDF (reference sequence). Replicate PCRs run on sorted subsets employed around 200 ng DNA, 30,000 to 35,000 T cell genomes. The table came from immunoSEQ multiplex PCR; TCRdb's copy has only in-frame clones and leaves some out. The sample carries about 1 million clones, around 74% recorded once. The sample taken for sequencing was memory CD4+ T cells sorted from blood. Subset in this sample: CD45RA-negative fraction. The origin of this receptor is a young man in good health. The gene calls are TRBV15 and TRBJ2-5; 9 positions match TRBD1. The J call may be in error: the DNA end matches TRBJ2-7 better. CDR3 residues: CATSREGTGPYEQYF. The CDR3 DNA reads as TGTGCCACCAGCAGAGAAGGGACAGGGCCCTACGAGCAGTACTTC.